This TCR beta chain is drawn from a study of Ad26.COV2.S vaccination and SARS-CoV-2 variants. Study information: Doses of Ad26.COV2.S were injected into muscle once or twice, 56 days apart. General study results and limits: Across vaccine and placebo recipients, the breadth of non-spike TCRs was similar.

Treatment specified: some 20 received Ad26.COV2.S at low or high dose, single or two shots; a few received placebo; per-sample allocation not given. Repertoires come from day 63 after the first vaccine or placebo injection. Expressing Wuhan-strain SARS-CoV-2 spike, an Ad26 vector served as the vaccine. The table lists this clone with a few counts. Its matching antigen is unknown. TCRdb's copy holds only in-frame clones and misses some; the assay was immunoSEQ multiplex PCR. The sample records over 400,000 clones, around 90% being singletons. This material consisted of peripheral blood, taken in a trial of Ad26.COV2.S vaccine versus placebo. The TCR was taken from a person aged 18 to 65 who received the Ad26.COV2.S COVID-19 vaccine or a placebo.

CDR3 in amino acids: CASSYTPTSGNNEQFF. As DNA, the CDR3 is TGTGCCAGCAGTTACACCCCGACTAGCGGGAACAATGAGCAGTTCTTC. J is TRBJ2-1 and V is TRBV6-6, with 11 bases identical to TRBD2. Trimming cost V 2 bases and J 5 bases; bases outside gene matches: 5. The CDR3 totals 16 residues. The germline V gene encodes CDR1 MNHNY and CDR2 SVGAGI (reference sequence).